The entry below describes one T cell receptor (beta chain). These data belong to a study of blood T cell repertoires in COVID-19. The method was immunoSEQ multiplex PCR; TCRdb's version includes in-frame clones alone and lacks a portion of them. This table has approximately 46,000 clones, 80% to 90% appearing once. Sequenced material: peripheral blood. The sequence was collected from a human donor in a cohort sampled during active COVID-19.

The DNA for the CDR3 is TGTGCCAGCAGTCCTCGGACAGGGGGGGGCTACACCTTC. Protein sequence: CASSPRTGGGYTF. The chain combines TRBV27 with TRBJ1-2; 10 nucleotides line up with TRBD1. This CDR3 has 13 amino acids. The ends lost 5 bases at V and 8 bases at J; junction bases unmatched: 5. Germline V lookup: CDR1 MNHEY, CDR2 SMNVEV (reference sequence).